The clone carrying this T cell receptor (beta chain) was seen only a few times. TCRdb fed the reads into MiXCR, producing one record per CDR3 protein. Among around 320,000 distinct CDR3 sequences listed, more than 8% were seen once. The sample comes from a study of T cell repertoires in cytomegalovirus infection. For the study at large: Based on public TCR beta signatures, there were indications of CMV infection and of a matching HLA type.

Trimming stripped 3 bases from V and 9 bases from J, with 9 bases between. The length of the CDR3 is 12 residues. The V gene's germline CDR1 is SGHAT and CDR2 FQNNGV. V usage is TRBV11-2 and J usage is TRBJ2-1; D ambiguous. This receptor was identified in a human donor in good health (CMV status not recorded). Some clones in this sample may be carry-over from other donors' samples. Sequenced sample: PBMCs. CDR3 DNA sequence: TGTGCCAGCAGCTTCCTATTTGTTGAGCAGTTCTTC. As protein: CASSFLFVEQFF.